The T cell receptor beta chain described here comes from a study of graft-versus-host responses after intestinal transplantation. This clone was detected once. The antigen remains undetermined. Sequenced by immunoSEQ multiplex PCR; TCRdb stores in-frame clones only, minus some. The data contain 50,000 to 55,000 clones, more than 70% of them singletons. Study-level results: Those patients showing graft-donor T cell macrochimerism displayed high graft-versus-host to host-versus-graft clonal ratios in allografts. The marrow of recipients harbored GvH clones, and ileum or blood showed some of them first. Circulating GvH clones peaking coincided with falling HvG clones soon after transplant.

Sequencing was performed on unstimulated CD4+ T cells sorted from spleen or lymph node cells, taken before transplant. The TCR was taken from a human donor who was the organ donor for an intestinal transplant.

The CDR3 here is CASSYSESSGDYEQYF. The CDR3 DNA follows: TGTGCCAGCAGTTACTCTGAATCTAGCGGAGATTACGAGCAGTACTTC. The V call is TRBV6-5, the J call TRBJ2-7, with 7 bases aligning to TRBD2. The CDR3 loop spans 16 amino acids. Germline V gene sequence: CDR1 MNHEY, CDR2 SVGAGI. The ends lost 0 bases at V and 4 bases at J; junction bases unmatched: 9.